The present T cell receptor beta chain was sequenced within a study of shared clonotypes between healthy human individuals. Study-wide points: Compared with memory subsets, naive subsets generally had larger estimated richness.

Germline CDR1 is LGHNA and CDR2 is YSLEER. V trimming: 5 bases; J trimming: 7 bases; junction bases outside the gene matches: 13. This CDR3 is built from 16 residues. As defined, naive CD8 cells were CD45RO-negative and positively selected for CCR7, with terminally differentiated effector memory CD45RA+ cells excluded. Evenly divided among several immunoSEQ plates was the genomic DNA of each subset. Sequencing used immunoSEQ multiplex PCR; TCRdb keeps in-frame clones, though not all of them. The profile shows 2 million or so clones, roughly 94% of them singletons. Points on this clone: Its specificity is not known.

The rearrangement joins TRBV4-3 to TRBJ2-2, with TRBD2 matching over 7 bases. This TCR derives from a man between 18 and 35 years old in good health. Sequencing was carried out using naive CD8+ T cells sorted from blood. The chain's CDR3 is CASSTLSGRIGGELFF. The DNA of the CDR3 is TGCGCCAGCAGCACATTGTCCGGGAGGATTGGCGGGGAGCTGTTTTTT.